This T cell receptor (beta chain) was documented in a study of T cell responses to AZD1222 COVID-19 vaccine. With respect to this clone: Antigen: not known.

Method: immunoSEQ multiplex PCR; TCRdb's copy keeps in-frame clones and lacks some. The sample has roughly 120,000 clones; more than 80% are singletons. Study observations and caveats: Regions 160-218 and 743-854 held dominance among vaccine-associated CD4 TCRs, which spanned spike. Following two doses of AZD1222, Spike-specific TCR breadth and depth rose. Nearly half of spike-specific TCRs reportedly target variant regions that are unmutated in the B.1.351 and B.1.1.7 variants. Baseline seropositivity occurred in only a handful of AZD1222 recipients.

There are 12 residues in the CDR3. The V and J ends lost 3 bases and 8 bases respectively, with 10 bases between them. Germline CDR1 reads ENHRY; CDR2 reads SYGVKD. The V and J genes are TRBV10-3 and TRBJ1-2; TRBD1 is a possible D gene (6 bases). Sequencing was performed on peripheral blood, taken on day 0 of AZD1222 vaccination. The receptor was derived from an adult in good health. The CDR3 region has the DNA TGTGCCATCAGTGAACAGGGCCGGGGCTACACCTTC. Its protein product is CAISEQGRGYTF.